This TCR beta chain was captured by sequencing in a study of T cell responses to AZD1222 COVID-19 vaccine. Second-dose timings of about 4 or about 12 weeks were pooled. The protocol was immunoSEQ multiplex PCR, while the TCRdb copy is restricted to in-frame clones and leaves out a portion. The top ten clones hold 0.5% to 0.65% of a sample with 250,000 to 300,000 clones, 90% to 95% of them seen once. Study results and caveats: Reportedly, nearly half of unique spike TCRs recognized epitopes outside B.1.351/B.1.1.7 mutations.

The CDR3 is 15 amino acids. The germline CDR1 and CDR2 sequences are LGHNA and YNFKEQ. This clone was counted a single time. Its specificity is unknown. At one end the junction does not follow the germline gene, possibly because of a read error. The chain has TRBV4-2 and TRBJ2-7, with D possibly matching TRBD2 (6 bases). This receptor was identified in an adult who received the AZD1222 COVID-19 vaccine. The sample here was peripheral blood, taken 28 days after the second AZD1222 dose. CDR3: CASSQELRDSYEQYF. In DNA, the CDR3 is TGTGCCAGCAGTCAAGAATTGCGGGACTCCTACGAGCAGTACTTC.